What follows are 25 T cell receptor beta chains derived from one specimen sequenced in a study of T-cell reconstitution after alpha-beta-depleted transplantation in children. Preparation of the TCRbeta library was carried out with unique molecular identifiers. From the PCR reads, TCRdb called clonotypes with MiXCR, one entry per CDR3 protein. Of around 490,000 distinct CDR3 sequences listed, about an eighth are singletons. Specimen: PBMCs, mostly from graft donor cells, collected 180 days after TCRalphabeta/CD19-depleted stem cell transplant. The receptors were gathered from a female patient younger than 10 who had a stem cell transplant for aplastic anemia, so the T cells may come from the graft donor.

This clonotype has a handful of counts. The chain combines TRBV19 with TRBJ2-2, with TRBD2 matching 12 bases. This CDR3 has 17 amino acids. Germline lookup yields CDR1 LNHDA and CDR2 SQIVND (reference sequence). The V gene end was trimmed by 5 bases and the J gene end by 5 bases; junction bases not matched to a gene: 9. The CDR3 sequence: CASSAARLAGVTGELFF. CDR3 in DNA: TGTGCCAGTAGTGCCGCCAGACTAGCGGGAGTGACCGGGGAGCTGTTTTTT. The full variable domain, completed using reference TRBV19 and TRBJ2-2, is DGGITQSPKYLFRKEGQNVTLSCEQNLNHDAMYWYRQDPGQGLRLIYYSQIVNDFQKGDIAEGYSVSREKKESFPLTVTSAQKNPTAFYLCASSAARLAGVTGELFFGEGSRLTVL.

The chain combines TRBV2 with TRBJ2-7; TRBD1 is a possible D gene (5 bases). The CDR3 sequence is 12 residues long. CDR1 is SNHLY and CDR2 is FYNNEI in the germline V gene. The V end was cut by 7 bases, the J end by 9 bases, with 16 bases between. The chain's CDR3 is CASMGSEQGQYV. CDR3 in DNA: TGTGCCAGCATGGGGTCTGAGCAGGGGCAGTACGTC.

The chain joins TRBV28 to TRBJ1-1; 8 bases agree with TRBD1. This CDR3 has 20 residues. The V and J ends lost 1 base and 3 bases, in that order; junction bases with no gene match: 19. CDR1 is MDHEN and CDR2 is SYDVKM in the germline V gene. The CDR3 DNA follows: TGTGCCAGCAGTTTATTAGGACAGGGCATCTTTCCATATTATGACACTGAAGCTTTCTTT. Translating gives CASSLLGQGIFPYYDTEAFF.

This clonotype was picked up a small number of times. The genes are TRBV15 and TRBJ1-4; 8 nucleotides agree with TRBD1. From germline, CDR1 is LNHNV and CDR2 YYDKDF (reference sequence). Germline trimming cut 0 bases from V and 4 bases from J; bases unmatched to any gene: 4. The CDR3 runs to 16 residues. The CDR3 here is CATSREGTGHNEKLFF. The CDR3 DNA reads as TGTGCCACCAGCAGAGAGGGGACAGGCCATAATGAAAAACTGTTTTTT.

The CDR3 is CASTLAEGHTGELFF. CDR3 DNA sequence: TGTGCCAGCACCCTAGCGGAGGGACACACCGGGGAGCTGTTTTTT. The V and J genes are TRBV9 and TRBJ2-2; 7 bases agree with TRBD2. Germline values: CDR1 SGDLS, CDR2 YYNGEE. The CDR3 spans 15 residues. V dropped 6 bases and J dropped 3; count of bases not matched to a gene: 8.

This clonotype was found many times. The rearrangement links TRBV6-2 or TRBV6-3 to TRBJ2-7; 8 bases fit TRBD1. The germline CDR1 and CDR2 sequences are MNHEY and SVGEGT. The CDR3 sequence is 14 residues long. The V segment lost 2 bases and the J segment 2 bases; nucleotides outside the gene matches: 2. The CDR3 bases are TGTGCCAGCAGTTACCGACAGGGGCCCTACGAGCAGTACTTC. Its translation: CASSYRQGPYEQYF.

This clonotype was counted a few times. The CDR3 DNA reads TGTGCCAGCAGCGTAAAAGCTAGCGGGAGTAACTCAGATACGCAGTATTTT. Amino acids: CASSVKASGSNSDTQYF. The chain has TRBV9 and TRBJ2-3; 10 bases are shared with TRBD2. With 1 base clipped from V and 4 bases from J, the junction kept 9 bases outside the gene matches. Germline CDR1 reads SGDLS; CDR2 reads YYNGEE. CDR3 size: 17 residues.

In this sample, this clonotype turned up a few times. V gene TRBV5-6 combines with J gene TRBJ1-1; possible D gene TRBD1, 5 bases. The CDR3 is 16 residues long. Looked up from germline, CDR1 is SGHDT and CDR2 is YYEEEE. Between the trimmed V and J ends, which lost 0 bases and 2 bases, there was a span of 14 bases. This CDR3 is CASSLEYIGGNTEAFF. Written as DNA, the CDR3 is TGTGCCAGCAGCTTGGAATACATCGGGGGAAACACTGAAGCTTTCTTT.

V and J are TRBV4-1 and TRBJ1-2, with D maybe TRBD1 (6 bases). Germline CDR1 MGHRA, CDR2 YSYEKL. CDR3 length equals 14 residues. Trimming left V 0 bases short and J 4 bases short, with 9 bases between. For the CDR3, the DNA is TGCGCCAGCAGCCAAGATGACAGGTTCTATGGCTACACCTTC. Its translation is CASSQDDRFYGYTF.

The chain uses TRBV20-1 and TRBJ1-1; 8 bases are shared with TRBD1. The CDR3 totals 12 residues. V lost 3 bases to trimming and J lost 3 bases; unmatched junction nucleotides: 0. The germline gives CDR1 DFQATT, CDR2 SNEGSKA (reference sequence). CDR3 nucleotide sequence: TGCAGTGCTAGGACAGGGGACACTGAAGCTTTCTTT. Protein: CSARTGDTEAFF.

This clonotype was seen ten or more times. The chain joins TRBV7-2 to TRBJ1-1; D perhaps matches TRBD1 (5 bases). The V gene lost 5 bases and the J gene lost 5 bases, with 15 bases spanning the gap. Germline-derived CDR1 and CDR2 are SGHTA and FQGNSA. The CDR3 is 14 residues long. CDR3 nucleotide sequence: TGTGCCAGCAGCGCGTACGGATGGGGGACTGAAGCTTTCTTT. Translated, it gives CASSAYGWGTEAFF.

In this sample, this clonotype turned up many times. V is TRBV5-1 and J is TRBJ1-1, with a possible D match to TRBD1 (6 bases). CDR3 size: 15 residues. V shed 0 bases and J shed 5 bases, with 14 bases lying between them. Germline V gene sequence: CDR1 SGHRS, CDR2 YFSETQ. The CDR3 DNA is TGCGCCAGCAGCTTGGCCGGTAACAGGGCGACTGAAGCTTTCTTT. It encodes CASSLAGNRATEAFF.

CDR3 sequence (DNA): TGTGCCAGCAGTTTACGGACAGGGAGTTTTAATGAGCAGTTCTTC. Residues: CASSLRTGSFNEQFF. V is TRBV12-3 or TRBV12-4 and J is TRBJ2-1, with 8 bases aligning to TRBD1. This CDR3 contains 15 residues. J gave up 7 bases and V 2 bases, and 7 bases lay outside the gene matches.

In its sample, this clonotype was seen once. This sequence joins TRBV12-3 or TRBV12-4 and TRBJ1-5, with TRBD1 as a possible D gene (5 bases). The CDR3 has 16 residues. Trimming shortened V by 2 bases and J by 0 bases, and 11 bases separated the two germline ends. The CDR3 DNA reads TGTGCCAGCAGTTTAAGACAGTTCTATAGCAATCAGCCCCAGCATTTT. Protein: CASSLRQFYSNQPQHF.

This clonotype was counted a few times. This sequence joins TRBV12-3 or TRBV12-4 and TRBJ2-5; D uncertain. The CDR3 runs 13 residues. The V and J ends lost 2 bases and 7 bases respectively, with 11 bases between them. This CDR3 is CASSLILSMTQYF. CDR3 coding DNA: TGTGCCAGCAGTTTAATTCTTTCGATGACCCAGTACTTC.

V usage is TRBV4-2 and J usage is TRBJ1-2; 8 bases are a match to TRBD1. CDR1 LGHNA and CDR2 YNFKEQ come from the germline V gene. This CDR3 spans 16 amino acids. J lost 4 bases, V lost 0 bases, and 7 bases had no gene match. The CDR3 reads CASSQDVGQGLYGYTF. Here the CDR3 DNA reads TGTGCCAGCAGCCAAGATGTAGGACAGGGTCTCTATGGCTACACCTTC.

This clonotype has just one count. Compared with germline, one end of the junction differs, possibly owing to a read error. The chain uses TRBV20-1 and TRBJ2-6, with TRBD2 matching over 15 bases. This CDR3 is built from 19 residues. Germline CDR1 DFQATT, CDR2 SNEGSKA (reference sequence). As DNA, the CDR3 is TGCACTGCTAGAGATTGGGGACTAGCGGGAGGTCCTGGGGCCAACGTCCTGACTTTC. Translation: CTARDWGLAGGPGANVLTF.

Only a few counts were recorded for this clonotype. V is TRBV7-2 and J is TRBJ2-7, with D perhaps TRBD1 (5 bases). In germline, CDR1 is SGHTA, CDR2 FQGNSA. CDR3 length: 14 amino acids. With 1 base removed from V and 2 bases from J, the gap between germline ends came to 9 bases. For the CDR3, the DNA is TGTGCCAGCAGCTTAGGTTGGGGCCCCTACGAGCAGTACGTC. This sequence encodes CASSLGWGPYEQYV.

In its sample, this clonotype was seen a few times. The CDR3 sequence: CAWSSRYEQYF. The CDR3 DNA reads as TGTGCCTGGAGTTCCCGCTACGAGCAGTACTTC. The V call is TRBV30, the J call TRBJ2-7; D is uncertain. The V end lost 2 bases, the J end lost 3 bases, and 5 bases lay between the germline ends. The CDR3 is 11 amino acids. Germline V CDR1 and CDR2: GTSNPN, SVGIG (reference sequence).

This CDR3 reads CASSSGTVGSEQYF. The CDR3 bases are TGTGCCAGCAGTTCCGGGACTGTGGGCAGCGAGCAGTACTTC. J is TRBJ2-7 and V is TRBV7-3, with D maybe TRBD2 (6 bases). V was trimmed by 6 bases and J by 6 bases, leaving 18 bases between them. CDR1 SGHTA and CDR2 FQGTGA come from the germline V gene. There are 14 residues in the CDR3. Drawing the rest from reference TRBV7-3 and TRBJ2-7, the complete variable domain is GAGVSQTPSNKVTEKGKYVELRCDPISGHTALYWYRQSLGQGPEFLIYFQGTGAADDSGLPNDRFFAVRPEGSVSTLKIQRTERGDSAVYLCASSSGTVGSEQYFGPGTRLTVT.

This clonotype appeared a few times. The chain couples TRBV15 to TRBJ1-4; weak D call: TRBD1 (5 bases). Trimming removed 1 base at V and 8 bases at J, with 14 bases between. Germline values: CDR1 LNHNV, CDR2 YYDKDF (reference sequence). This CDR3 comprises 15 residues. The CDR3 loop is CATSRGRGFYEKLFF. The CDR3, as DNA: TGTGCCACCAGCAGAGGTCGGGGGTTCTACGAAAAACTGTTTTTT.

This clonotype was seen a few times. The V call is TRBV29-1, the J call TRBJ2-7, with no clear D. Germline CDR1 reads SQVTM; CDR2 reads ANQGSEA. This CDR3 is built from 12 residues. Trimming left V 4 bases short and J 2 bases short, with 9 bases between. CDR3 in DNA: TGCAGCGTTGCCCACGGGCCCTACGAGCAGTACTTC. As protein: CSVAHGPYEQYF.

This sequence joins TRBV6-2 or TRBV6-3 and TRBJ2-5; D not certain. This CDR3 contains 16 residues. Germline V gene data show CDR1 as MNHEY and CDR2 as SVGEGT. V was shortened by 0 bases and J by 0 bases, with 11 bases between the two germline ends. CDR3 in amino acids: CASSYSKSPYQETQYF. DNA of the CDR3: TGTGCCAGCAGTTACTCGAAGAGCCCGTACCAAGAGACCCAGTACTTC.

V usage is TRBV9 and J usage is TRBJ2-7; D possibly corresponds to TRBD1 (6 bases). Trimming took off 0 bases at V and 2 bases at J, with 6 bases between the two ends. The length of the CDR3 is 13 residues. Looked up from germline, CDR1 is SGDLS and CDR2 is YYNGEE. The CDR3 reads CASSVAGAYEQYF. CDR3 coding DNA: TGTGCCAGCAGCGTAGCAGGGGCCTACGAGCAGTACTTC.

This clonotype has at least ten counts. The rearrangement joins TRBV7-2 to TRBJ2-3; D is perhaps TRBD1 (6 bases). The CDR3 runs 15 residues. The V gene lost 0 bases and the J gene lost 2 bases, with 9 bases spanning the gap. Germline V lookup: CDR1 SGHTA, CDR2 FQGNSA. CDR3 amino acids: CASSLARTATDTQYF. CDR3 DNA: TGTGCCAGCAGCTTAGCTCGGACAGCCACAGATACGCAGTATTTT.